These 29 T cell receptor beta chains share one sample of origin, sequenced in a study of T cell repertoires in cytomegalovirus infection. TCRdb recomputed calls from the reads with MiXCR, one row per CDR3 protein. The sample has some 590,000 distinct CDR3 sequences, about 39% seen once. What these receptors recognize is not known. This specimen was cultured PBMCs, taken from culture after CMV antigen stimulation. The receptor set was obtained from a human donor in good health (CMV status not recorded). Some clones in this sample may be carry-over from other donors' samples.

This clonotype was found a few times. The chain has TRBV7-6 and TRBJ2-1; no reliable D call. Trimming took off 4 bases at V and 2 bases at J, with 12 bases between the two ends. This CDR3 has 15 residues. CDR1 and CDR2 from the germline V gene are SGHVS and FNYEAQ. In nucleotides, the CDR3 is TGTGCCAGCAGCTGGATCTCGACGGCCTACAATGAGCAGTTCTTC. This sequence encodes CASSWISTAYNEQFF.

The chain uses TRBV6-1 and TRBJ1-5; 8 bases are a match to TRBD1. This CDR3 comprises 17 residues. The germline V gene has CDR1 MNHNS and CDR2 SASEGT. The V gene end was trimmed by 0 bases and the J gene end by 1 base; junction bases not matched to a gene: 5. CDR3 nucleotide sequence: TGTGCCAGCAGTGAAGCTCAGGGGGCTTACAGCAATCAGCCCCAGCATTTT. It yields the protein CASSEAQGAYSNQPQHF.

The CDR3 DNA reads TGTGCCAGCAGCGCTCCTGGGGGGGGGAGCAATCAGCCCCAGCATTTT. Translated, it gives CASSAPGGGSNQPQHF. V gene TRBV7-9 combines with J gene TRBJ1-5; maybe TRBD1 (5 bases). Per the germline V gene, CDR1 is SEHNR and CDR2 is FQNEAQ (reference sequence). V lost 5 bases, J lost 1 base, and 15 bases lay in between. The CDR3 is made up of 16 amino acids.

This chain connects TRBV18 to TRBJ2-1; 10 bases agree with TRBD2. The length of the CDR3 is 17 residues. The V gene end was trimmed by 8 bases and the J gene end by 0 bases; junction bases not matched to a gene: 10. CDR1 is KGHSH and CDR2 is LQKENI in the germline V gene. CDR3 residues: CASHRSAGGSSYNEQFF. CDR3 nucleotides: TGTGCCAGCCACCGGTCAGCGGGGGGGAGCTCCTACAATGAGCAGTTCTTC.

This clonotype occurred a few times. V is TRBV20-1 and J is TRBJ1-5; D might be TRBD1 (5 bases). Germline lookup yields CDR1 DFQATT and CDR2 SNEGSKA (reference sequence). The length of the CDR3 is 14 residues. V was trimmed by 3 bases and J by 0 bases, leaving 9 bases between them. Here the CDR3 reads CSASRQYSNQPQHF. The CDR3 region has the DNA TGCAGTGCTAGCAGACAGTATAGCAATCAGCCCCAGCATTTT.

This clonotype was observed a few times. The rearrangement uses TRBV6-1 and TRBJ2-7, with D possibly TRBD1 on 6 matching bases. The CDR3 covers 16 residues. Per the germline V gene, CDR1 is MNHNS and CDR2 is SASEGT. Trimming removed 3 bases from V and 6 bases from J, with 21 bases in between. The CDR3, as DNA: TGTGCCAGCAGTGAGTTCCGGGAAACAGGGAGCGTCGAGCAGTACTTC. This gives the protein CASSEFRETGSVEQYF.

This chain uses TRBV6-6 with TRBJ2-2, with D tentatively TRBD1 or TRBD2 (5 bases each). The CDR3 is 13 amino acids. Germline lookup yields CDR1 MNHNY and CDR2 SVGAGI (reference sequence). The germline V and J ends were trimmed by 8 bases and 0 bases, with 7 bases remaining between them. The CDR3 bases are TGTGCCAGCGGGACCGCGAACACCGGGGAGCTGTTTTTT. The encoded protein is CASGTANTGELFF.

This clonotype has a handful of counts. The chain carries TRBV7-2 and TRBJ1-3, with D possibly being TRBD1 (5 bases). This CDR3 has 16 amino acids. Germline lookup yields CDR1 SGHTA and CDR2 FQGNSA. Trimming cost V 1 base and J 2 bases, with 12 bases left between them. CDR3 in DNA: TGTGCCAGCAGCTTAGTTGGGGGACCCGCTGGAAACACCATATATTTT. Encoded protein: CASSLVGGPAGNTIYF.

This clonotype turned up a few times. The CDR3 loop reads CASSLEGERSGYTF. CDR3 DNA: TGTGCCAGCAGCTTAGAGGGGGAGAGGAGTGGCTACACCTTC. The chain employs TRBV7-9 and TRBJ1-2; maybe TRBD1 (6 bases). The V end was cut by 1 base, the J end by 7 bases, with 13 bases between. Germline V lookup: CDR1 SEHNR, CDR2 FQNEAQ (reference sequence). The CDR3 runs to 14 residues.

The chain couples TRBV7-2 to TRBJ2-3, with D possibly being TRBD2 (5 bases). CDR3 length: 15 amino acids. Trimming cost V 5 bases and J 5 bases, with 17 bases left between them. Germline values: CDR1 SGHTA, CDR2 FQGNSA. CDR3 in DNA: TGTGCCAGCAGCATCTCGAGGGATGCAAAAGATACGCAGTATTTT. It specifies CASSISRDAKDTQYF.

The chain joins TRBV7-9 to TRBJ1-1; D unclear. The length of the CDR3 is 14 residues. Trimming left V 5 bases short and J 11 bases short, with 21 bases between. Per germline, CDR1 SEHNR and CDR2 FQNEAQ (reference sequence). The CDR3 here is CASSQDPNSLGAFF. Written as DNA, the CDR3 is TGTGCCAGCAGCCAAGATCCTAACAGCCTTGGGGCTTTCTTT.

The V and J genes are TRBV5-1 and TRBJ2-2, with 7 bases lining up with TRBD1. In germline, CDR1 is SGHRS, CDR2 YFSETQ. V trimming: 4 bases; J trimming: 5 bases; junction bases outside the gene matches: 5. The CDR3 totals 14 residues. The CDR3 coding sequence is TGCGCCAGCAGCACGGGACAGATGACCGGGGAGCTGTTTTTT. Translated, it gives CASSTGQMTGELFF.

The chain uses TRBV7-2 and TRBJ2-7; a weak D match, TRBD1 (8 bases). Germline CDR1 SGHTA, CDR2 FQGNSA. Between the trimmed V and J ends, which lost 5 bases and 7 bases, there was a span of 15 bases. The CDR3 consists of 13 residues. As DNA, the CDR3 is TGTGCCAGCAGCCACACAGGGGGGGATGAGCAGTACTTC. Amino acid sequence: CASSHTGGDEQYF.

CDR3 amino acids: CASKLYGDTQYF. The CDR3 DNA reads as TGTGCCAGCAAGTTATATGGTGATACGCAGTATTTT. The V call is TRBV6-2 or TRBV6-3, the J call TRBJ2-3; no clear D gene. Between the trimmed V and J ends, which lost 7 bases and 6 bases, there was a span of 11 bases. CDR1 is MNHEY, CDR2 SVGEGT, per germline. There are 12 residues in the CDR3.

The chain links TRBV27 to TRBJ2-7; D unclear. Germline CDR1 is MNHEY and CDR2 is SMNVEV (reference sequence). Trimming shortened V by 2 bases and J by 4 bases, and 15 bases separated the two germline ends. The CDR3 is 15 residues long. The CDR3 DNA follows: TGTGCCAGCAGTTTAGGTTCGGCCTCTAGGTACGAGCAGTACTTC. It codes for CASSLGSASRYEQYF.

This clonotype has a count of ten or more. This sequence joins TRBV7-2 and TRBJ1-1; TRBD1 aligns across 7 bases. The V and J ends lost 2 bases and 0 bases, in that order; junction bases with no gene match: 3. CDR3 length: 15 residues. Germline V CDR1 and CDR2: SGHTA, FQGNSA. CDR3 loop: CASSLQGTVNTEAFF. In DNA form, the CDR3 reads TGTGCCAGCAGCTTACAGGGGACAGTGAACACTGAAGCTTTCTTT.

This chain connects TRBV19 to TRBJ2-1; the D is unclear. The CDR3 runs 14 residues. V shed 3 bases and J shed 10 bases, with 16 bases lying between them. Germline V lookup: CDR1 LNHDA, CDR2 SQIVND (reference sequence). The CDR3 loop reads CASSIPGTLREQFF. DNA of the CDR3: TGTGCCAGTAGTATTCCTGGCACCCTCCGGGAGCAGTTCTTC.

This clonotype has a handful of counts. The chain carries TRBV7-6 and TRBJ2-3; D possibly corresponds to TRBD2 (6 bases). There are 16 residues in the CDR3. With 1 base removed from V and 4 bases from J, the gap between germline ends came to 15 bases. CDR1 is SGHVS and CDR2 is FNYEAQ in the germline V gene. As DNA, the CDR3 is TGTGCCAGCAGCTTAGGGGCGGGAAAATACCCAGATACGCAGTATTTT. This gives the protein CASSLGAGKYPDTQYF.

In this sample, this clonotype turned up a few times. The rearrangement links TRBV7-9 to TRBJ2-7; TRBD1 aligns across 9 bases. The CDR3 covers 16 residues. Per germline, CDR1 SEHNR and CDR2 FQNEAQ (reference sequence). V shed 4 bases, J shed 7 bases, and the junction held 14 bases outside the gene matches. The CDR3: CASSWDRAGPVGEQYF. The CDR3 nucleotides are TGTGCCAGCAGCTGGGACAGGGCAGGACCAGTGGGGGAGCAGTACTTC.

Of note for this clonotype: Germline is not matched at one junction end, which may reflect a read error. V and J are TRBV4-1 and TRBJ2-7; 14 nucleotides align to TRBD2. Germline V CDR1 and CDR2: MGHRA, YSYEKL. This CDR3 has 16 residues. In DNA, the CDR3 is TGTGCCAGCAGCCAAGGGACATGGACTAGCGGGGGGCAGCAGTACTTC. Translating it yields CASSQGTWTSGGQQYF.

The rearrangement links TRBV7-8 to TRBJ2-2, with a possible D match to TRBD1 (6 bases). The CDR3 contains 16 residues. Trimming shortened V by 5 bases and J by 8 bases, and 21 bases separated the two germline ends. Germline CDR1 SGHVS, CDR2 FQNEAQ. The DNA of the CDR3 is TGTGCCAGCAGCACTAACATGGGACACAGGATGGGGGAGCTGTTTTTT. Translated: CASSTNMGHRMGELFF.

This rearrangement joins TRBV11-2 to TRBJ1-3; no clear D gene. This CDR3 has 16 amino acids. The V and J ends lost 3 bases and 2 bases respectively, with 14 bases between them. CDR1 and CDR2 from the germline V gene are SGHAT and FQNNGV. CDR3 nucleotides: TGTGCCAGCAGCTTTGGACTAGTTACAGCTGGAAACACCATATATTTT. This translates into CASSFGLVTAGNTIYF. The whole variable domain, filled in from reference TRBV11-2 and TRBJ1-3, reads EAGVAQSPRYKIIEKRQSVAFWCNPISGHATLYWYQQILGQGPKLLIQFQNNGVVDDSQLPKDRFSAERLKGVDSTLKIQPAKLEDSAVYLCASSFGLVTAGNTIYFGEGSWLTVV.

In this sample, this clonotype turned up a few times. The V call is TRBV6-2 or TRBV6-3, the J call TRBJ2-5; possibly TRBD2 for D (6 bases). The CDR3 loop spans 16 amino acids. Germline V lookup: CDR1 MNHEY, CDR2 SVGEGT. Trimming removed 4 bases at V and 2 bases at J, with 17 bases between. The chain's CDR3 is CASSSVLVGLQETQYF. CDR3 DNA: TGTGCCAGCAGTTCAGTTTTAGTTGGACTACAAGAGACCCAGTACTTC.

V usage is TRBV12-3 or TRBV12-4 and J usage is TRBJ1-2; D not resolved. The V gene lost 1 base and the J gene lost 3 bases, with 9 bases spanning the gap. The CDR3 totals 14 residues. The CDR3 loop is CASSLGRLDYGYTF. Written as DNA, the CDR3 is TGTGCCAGCAGTTTAGGGCGGCTCGACTATGGCTACACCTTC.

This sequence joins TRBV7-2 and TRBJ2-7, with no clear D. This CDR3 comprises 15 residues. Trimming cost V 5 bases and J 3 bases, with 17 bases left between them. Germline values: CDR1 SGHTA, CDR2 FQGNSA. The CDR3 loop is CASSRPIPGVYEQYF. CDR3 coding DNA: TGTGCCAGCAGCCGCCCTATCCCAGGCGTCTACGAGCAGTACTTC. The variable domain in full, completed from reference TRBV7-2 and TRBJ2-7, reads GAGVSQSPSNKVTEKGKDVELRCDPISGHTALYWYRQSLGQGLEFLIYFQGNSAPDKSGLPSDRFSAERTGGSVSTLTIQRTQQEDSAVYLCASSRPIPGVYEQYFGPGTRLTVT.

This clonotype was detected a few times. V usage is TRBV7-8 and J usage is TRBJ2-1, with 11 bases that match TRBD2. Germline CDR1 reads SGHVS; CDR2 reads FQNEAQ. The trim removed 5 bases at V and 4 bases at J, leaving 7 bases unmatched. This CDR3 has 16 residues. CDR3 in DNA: TGTGCCAGCAGCCGCCAACGGACTAGCGGGTACAATGAGCAGTTCTTC. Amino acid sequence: CASSRQRTSGYNEQFF.

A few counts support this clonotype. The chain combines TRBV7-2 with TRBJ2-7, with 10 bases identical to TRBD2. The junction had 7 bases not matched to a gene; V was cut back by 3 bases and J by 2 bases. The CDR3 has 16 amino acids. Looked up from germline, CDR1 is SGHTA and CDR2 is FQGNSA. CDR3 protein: CASSFSGGGLTYEQYF. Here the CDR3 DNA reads TGTGCCAGCAGCTTCAGCGGGGGGGGTCTCACCTACGAGCAGTACTTC.

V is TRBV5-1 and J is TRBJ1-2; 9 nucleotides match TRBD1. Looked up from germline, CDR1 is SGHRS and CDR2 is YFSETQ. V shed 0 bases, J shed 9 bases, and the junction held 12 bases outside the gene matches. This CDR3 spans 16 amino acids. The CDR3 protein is CASSLDPGQGPMSYTF. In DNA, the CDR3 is TGCGCCAGCAGCTTGGACCCGGGACAGGGCCCTATGAGCTACACCTTC.

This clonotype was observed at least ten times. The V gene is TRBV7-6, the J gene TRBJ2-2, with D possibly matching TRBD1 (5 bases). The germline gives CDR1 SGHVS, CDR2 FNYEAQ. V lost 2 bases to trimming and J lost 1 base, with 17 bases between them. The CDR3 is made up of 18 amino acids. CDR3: CASSLISSGSVNTGELFF. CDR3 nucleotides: TGTGCCAGCAGCTTAATTTCTTCAGGGTCCGTGAACACCGGGGAGCTGTTTTTT. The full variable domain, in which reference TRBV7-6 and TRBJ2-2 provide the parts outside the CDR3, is GAGVSQSPRYKVTKRGQDVALRCDPISGHVSLYWYRQALGQGPEFLTYFNYEAQQDKSGLPNDRFSAERPEGSISTLTIQRTEQRDSAMYRCASSLISSGSVNTGELFFGEGSRLTVL.